Listed below are T cell receptor beta chains from one sample, sequenced in a study of shared clonotypes between healthy human individuals. TCRdb's copy holds only in-frame clones and misses some; the assay was immunoSEQ multiplex PCR. The data contain roughly 2.5 million clones, roughly nine tenths of them singletons. Sequencing input: naive CD4+ T cells sorted from blood. These TCRs come from a man between 18 and 29 years old in good health. CDR3s include the opening cysteine and the closing phenylalanine or tryptophan. A D gene is named only where the DNA matches it firmly. The size of a clone is reported for some rows only, either as once, few or many, or as a class for expanded clones.

v_call	clone_size	j_call	d_call	cdr3_nt	cdr3_aa
TRBV6-1	.	TRBJ1-2	.	TGTGCCAGCACCCGAGGGGTACAGGGAGTCTATGGCTACACCTTC	CASTRGVQGVYGYTF
TRBV10-3	.	TRBJ1-1	TRBD1	TGTGCCATCAGTGAAGACAGGGTTGGGGAAGCTTTCTTT	CAISEDRVGEAFF
TRBV4-1	.	TRBJ1-4	.	TGCGCCAGCAGCCATTCCCAGGTCCGCGGTGCAACTAATGAAAAACTGTTTTTT	CASSHSQVRGATNEKLFF
TRBV7-7	.	TRBJ2-5	TRBD2	TGTGCTAGCAGCTTAGCGGGAGGGAAGAGGGAGACCCAGTACTTC	CASSLAGGKRETQYF
TRBV5-6	.	TRBJ2-7	TRBD1	TGTGCCAGCAGCTTGGGGACAGGGGTCTCCGAGCAGTACTTC	CASSLGTGVSEQYF
TRBV28	.	TRBJ2-2	TRBD2	TGTGCCTCCAATACCGGTGGACTAGCAAACACCGGGGAGCTGTTTTTT	CASNTGGLANTGELFF
TRBV14	once	TRBJ2-7	TRBD1	TGTGCCAGCAGCCAAAGGACAGGGGCGGGGGAGCAGTACTTC	CASSQRTGAGEQYF
TRBV9	once	TRBJ2-1	.	TGTGCCAGCAGCAACACCGCGAGTTTGTGGAACAATGAGCAGTTCTTC	CASSNTASLWNNEQFF
TRBV28	.	TRBJ2-2	.	TGTGCCAGCAGGGACTCCGGGGAGACCGGGGAGCTGTTTTTT	CASRDSGETGELFF
TRBV19	.	TRBJ2-7	TRBD2	TGTGCCAGTAGGGAGCGGGGGGGCTCCTACGAGCAGTACTTC	CASRERGGSYEQYF
TRBV7-9	.	TRBJ2-7	.	TGTGCCAGCCACCGCGACATGAGCTCCTACGAGCAGTACTTC	CASHRDMSSYEQYF
TRBV6-5	few	TRBJ1-2	.	TGTGCCAGCAGTTACGCGAGGTTAACTAACTATGGCTACACCTTC	CASSYARLTNYGYTF
TRBV30	.	TRBJ1-5	.	TGTGCCTGGAGCCCGAGGGCGGGGGGTCAGCCCCAGCATTTT	CAWSPRAGGQPQHF
TRBV6-5	.	TRBJ1-6	TRBD1	TGTGCCAGCAGTCTAGGGACAGGGTTGCCACCCCTCCACTTT	CASSLGTGLPPLHF
TRBV30	few	TRBJ1-5	TRBD1	TGTGCCTGGAGTACCGGACAGGGGGGGAATCAGCCCCAGCATTTT	CAWSTGQGGNQPQHF
TRBV10-3	.	TRBJ1-1	.	TGTGCCATCAGGGTTGACAGGAACACTGAAGCTTTCTTT	CAIRVDRNTEAFF
TRBV5-1	.	TRBJ1-4	.	TGCGCCAGCAGGATTTCAGAAAATGCAGAAAAACTGTTTTTT	CASRISENAEKLFF
TRBV2	.	TRBJ2-7	.	TGTGCCAGCAGTTCGGGACACGGCTGGGAGCAGTACTTC	CASSSGHGWEQYF
TRBV5-1	once	TRBJ1-1	TRBD1	TGCGCCAGCAGCTTAGACAGGGTGAACACTGAAGCTTTCTTT	CASSLDRVNTEAFF
TRBV5-6	.	TRBJ1-6	TRBD1	TGTGCCAGCAGCCTGGGACAGGGAAATTCACCCCTCCACTTT	CASSLGQGNSPLHF
TRBV6-5	.	TRBJ2-7	.	TGTGCCAGCAGTAGAGGCGTCAACGAGCAGTACTTC	CASSRGVNEQYF
TRBV6-5	.	TRBJ2-7	TRBD2	TGTGCCAGCAGCCGCGGGACTAGCGGGTCCTACGAGCAGTACTTC	CASSRGTSGSYEQYF
TRBV19	.	TRBJ2-3	TRBD1	TGTGCCAGTAGGATTGGGACAGGGGGGTTTCTGGATACGCAGTATTTT	CASRIGTGGFLDTQYF
TRBV6-1	.	TRBJ2-2	.	TGTGCCAGCAGTGAAAGAAAGGGTGACACCGGGGAGCTGTTTTTT	CASSERKGDTGELFF
TRBV4-1	.	TRBJ2-5	TRBD2	TGCGCCAGCAGCCAAGTTTTTCTAGGAGCGGGGGGGGAGACCCAGTACTTC	CASSQVFLGAGGETQYF
TRBV11-2	.	TRBJ1-4	.	TGTGCCAGCAGCCCCGGGGGGCGGGGTGAAAAACTGTTTTTT	CASSPGGRGEKLFF
TRBV6-1	.	TRBJ1-1	.	TGTGCCAGCAGAGTTTCGACGGGCGGCGCTGAAGCTTTCTTT	CASRVSTGGAEAFF
TRBV7-2	once	TRBJ2-2	TRBD2	TGTGCCAGCAGCTTAGTGGGGACTAGCGGGGTGGCCGGGGAGCTGTTTTTT	CASSLVGTSGVAGELFF
TRBV19	.	TRBJ2-3	TRBD2	TGTGCCAGTAGTAAGCGACTAGCAGCTAGCACAGATACGCAGTATTTT	CASSKRLAASTDTQYF
TRBV7-9	.	TRBJ2-7	TRBD2	TGTGCCAGCAGCTTAGCGGCCAGGTCTGCGGGAGGGATTTACGAGCAGTACTTC	CASSLAARSAGGIYEQYF